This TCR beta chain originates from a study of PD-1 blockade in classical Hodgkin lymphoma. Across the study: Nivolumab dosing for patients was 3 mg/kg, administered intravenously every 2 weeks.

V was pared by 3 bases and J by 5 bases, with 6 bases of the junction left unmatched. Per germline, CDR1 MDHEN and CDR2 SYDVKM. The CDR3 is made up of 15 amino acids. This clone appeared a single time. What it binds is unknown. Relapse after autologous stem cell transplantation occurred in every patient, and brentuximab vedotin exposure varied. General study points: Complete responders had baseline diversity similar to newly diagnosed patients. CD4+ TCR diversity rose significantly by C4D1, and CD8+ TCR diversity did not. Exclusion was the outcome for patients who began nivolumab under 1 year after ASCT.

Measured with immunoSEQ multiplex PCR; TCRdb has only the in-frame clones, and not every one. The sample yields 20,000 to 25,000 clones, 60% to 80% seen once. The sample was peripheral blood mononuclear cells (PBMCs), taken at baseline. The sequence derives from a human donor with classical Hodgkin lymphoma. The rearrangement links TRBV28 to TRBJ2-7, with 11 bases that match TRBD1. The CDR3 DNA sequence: TGTGCCAGCAGTTTGTGGGACAGGGGGTTTAACGAGCAGTACTTC. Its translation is CASSLWDRGFNEQYF.